These T cell receptor beta chains were read from a single sample in a study of T cell repertoires in cytomegalovirus infection. Via MiXCR, TCRdb re-called the reads, giving one row per CDR3 protein. The table records about 830,000 distinct CDR3 sequences, about 30% of them present only once. These receptors are not linked to any known antigen. This specimen was cultured CD8+ T cells from PBMCs, taken from culture after CMV antigen stimulation. The receptor set was obtained from a human donor in good health (CMV status not recorded). Some clones in this sample may be carry-over from other donors' samples. Each CDR3 is given with its conserved first and last residue. The D gene is left open where the match is weak. Clone size is given for some rows only: seen once, a few or many times, or a class if the clone is expanded.

v_call,d_call,clone_size,j_call,cdr3_nt,cdr3_aa
TRBV11-3,TRBD2,.,TRBJ2-1,TGTGTCAGCAGCGCCGGACTAGCGGGTTACAATGAGCAGTTCTTC,CVSSAGLAGYNEQFF
TRBV2,.,.,TRBJ1-2,TGTGCCAGCAGTGGGGAGGGAATATACTATGGCTACACCTTC,CASSGEGIYYGYTF
TRBV5-3,.,.,TRBJ2-7,TGTGCCACCGCCGGGGGCAGACCCTCCTACGAGCAGTACTTC,CATAGGRPSYEQYF
TRBV4-1,.,few,TRBJ1-2,TGTGCCAGCAGCCAAGGGGACCCTAGGTTAGGCTACACCTTC,CASSQGDPRLGYTF
TRBV28,.,few,TRBJ1-2,TGTGCCAGCAGTCACCGGATCGTGGACTATGGCTACACCTTC,CASSHRIVDYGYTF
TRBV11-2,.,few,TRBJ1-1,TGTGCCAGCAGCTCTCTTAGTGGCCTGAAGGGACTGAACACTGAAGCTTTCTTT,CASSSLSGLKGLNTEAFF
TRBV12-3/TRBV12-4,TRBD2,.,TRBJ2-3,TGTGCCAGCAGTTTAGCGGGACTAGCGGTCCCAGATACGCAGTATTTT,CASSLAGLAVPDTQYF
TRBV7-3,TRBD1,.,TRBJ1-1,TGTGTCAGCAGCTTGGCCGGGACAGTGGAAGCTGAAGCTTTCTTT,CVSSLAGTVEAEAFF
TRBV9,TRBD1,.,TRBJ2-1,TGTGCCAGCAGCGCGCCTGGGACAGTGAGTGAGCAGTTCTTC,CASSAPGTVSEQFF
TRBV10-1,.,few,TRBJ2-1,TGCGCCAGCAGTGAGTCGAGGGGACACCCTTACAATGAGCAGTTCTTC,CASSESRGHPYNEQFF
TRBV6-1,TRBD1,.,TRBJ1-1,TGTGCCAGCAGTGGGCCTGGGACAGCCAACGAAGCTTTCTTT,CASSGPGTANEAFF
TRBV4-2,.,.,TRBJ1-4,TGTGCCAGCAGCCAAGACGGGCGGGGGGCGACTAATGAAAAACTGTTTTTT,CASSQDGRGATNEKLFF
TRBV7-9,.,few,TRBJ1-3,TGTGCCAGCAGCTTAGGTGGGGGCACCCCTGGAAACACCATATATTTT,CASSLGGGTPGNTIYF
TRBV19,TRBD1,few,TRBJ1-6,TGTGCCAGTACCCAGACAGGGGCGGATTCACCCCTCCACTTT,CASTQTGADSPLHF
TRBV7-6,.,few,TRBJ2-5,TGTGCCAGCAGCTTAGGAGGGGGGGCTACGGAGACCCAGTACTTC,CASSLGGGATETQYF
TRBV13,TRBD1,.,TRBJ2-3,TGTGCCAGCAGCACCCGACAGGGCCTACGCACAGATACGCAGTATTTT,CASSTRQGLRTDTQYF
TRBV6-8,TRBD2,once,TRBJ2-1,TGTGCCAGCAGTTACTCTGGGGGGGGAATCTACAATGAGCAGTTCTTC,CASSYSGGGIYNEQFF
TRBV28,TRBD1,many,TRBJ1-2,TGTGCCAGCGGCGACAGGGGGGGCAGGGGGTTTGAGAACTATGGCTACACCTTC,CASGDRGGRGFENYGYTF
TRBV3-1,TRBD1,.,TRBJ2-5,TGTGCCAGCAGCCAGGGACAGCGTTTACAAGAGACCCAGTACTTC,CASSQGQRLQETQYF
TRBV28,.,.,TRBJ2-3,TGTGCCAGCAGACCCTCCGACAGACGCACAGATACGCAGTATTTT,CASRPSDRRTDTQYF
TRBV6-8,.,.,TRBJ2-2,TGTGCCAGCAGTTACCAGGAGGGGGTCACCGGGGAGCTGTTTTTT,CASSYQEGVTGELFF
TRBV7-9,.,many,TRBJ2-5,TGTGCCAGCAGCTTAGGTCGAGCGGGTAGAGGAGAGACCCAGTACTTC,CASSLGRAGRGETQYF
TRBV2,TRBD1,few,TRBJ2-1,TGTGCCAGGGAGGGACAGGGAATTCGCAATGAGCAGTTCTTC,CAREGQGIRNEQFF
TRBV7-9,.,many,TRBJ1-1,TGTGCCAGCAGCTTAGTGGGGGCAGGAAGAATCGACACTGAAGCTTTCTTT,CASSLVGAGRIDTEAFF
TRBV27,.,.,TRBJ2-7,TGTGCCAGCAGTTTTCGCAGGGTTCGAAACTACGAGCAGTACTTC,CASSFRRVRNYEQYF
TRBV27,.,.,TRBJ1-4,TGTGCCAGCAGTTTTTATGACCCAGGGGACACTACCATCGCAAATGAAAAACTGTTTTTT,CASSFYDPGDTTIANEKLFF
TRBV9,.,few,TRBJ2-6,TGTGCCAGCAGCGAGCCAGGGGTCTCCTCTGGGGCCAACGTCCTGACTTTC,CASSEPGVSSGANVLTF
TRBV5-6,.,few,TRBJ1-5,TGTGCCAGCAGCTTGGGGGGCCCGTGGCACAATCAGCCCCAGCATTTT,CASSLGGPWHNQPQHF
TRBV7-8,TRBD1,few,TRBJ1-4,TGTGCCGGCCTAGGGGGACAGGGAGCTGAAAAACTGTTTTTT,CAGLGGQGAEKLFF
TRBV12-3/TRBV12-4,TRBD2,.,TRBJ2-3,TGTGCCAGCAGTATGACTAGCGGGATGCTCACAGATACGCAGTATTTT,CASSMTSGMLTDTQYF
TRBV27,TRBD1,.,TRBJ2-7,TGTGCCAGCAGTTCGGGACAGGAGCAGTACTTC,CASSSGQEQYF
TRBV6-1,TRBD1,many,TRBJ2-5,TGTGCCAGCAGTGAAGCCGCGACAGGGGTAGAGACCCAGTACTTC,CASSEAATGVETQYF
TRBV27,TRBD1,.,TRBJ1-1,TGTGCCAGCAGTTGGACAGGGGGTCTACCGGAAGCTTTCTTT,CASSWTGGLPEAFF
TRBV29-1,.,.,TRBJ1-2,TGCAGCGTTGAAGGGCTGGGTGGCTACACCTTC,CSVEGLGGYTF
TRBV9,TRBD2,.,TRBJ2-7,TGTGCCAGCAGCGTTAATCCAACTAGCGGCTCCTACGAGCAGTACTTC,CASSVNPTSGSYEQYF
TRBV4-1,.,few,TRBJ1-1,TGCGCCAGCAGCCAAGGGGGCGACGGCACTGAAGCTTTCTTT,CASSQGGDGTEAFF
TRBV14,.,.,TRBJ2-1,TGTGCCAGCAGCGTCGGGTCCGGGTACAATGAGCAGTTCTTC,CASSVGSGYNEQFF
TRBV7-2,.,many,TRBJ2-3,TGTGCCAGCAGCTCCGACACAGGGCCCCCCACAGATACGCAGTATTTT,CASSSDTGPPTDTQYF
TRBV6-6,.,.,TRBJ1-3,TGTGCCAGCAGTTATGGCACCCCACGTACGGGTGCTGGAAACACCATATATTTT,CASSYGTPRTGAGNTIYF
TRBV20-1,TRBD2,few,TRBJ2-1,TGCAGTGCGAGACTAGCGGGGTTCATGGGTGAGCAGTTCTTC,CSARLAGFMGEQFF
TRBV12-5,.,many,TRBJ1-1,TGTGCTAGTGGTTTCACGTACCCCGGACGGTACACTGAAGCTTTCTTT,CASGFTYPGRYTEAFF
TRBV27,TRBD1,few,TRBJ2-1,TGTGCCAGCAGTTGGCCCGGGACAGCCTACAATGAGCAGTTCTTC,CASSWPGTAYNEQFF
TRBV7-9,TRBD2,.,TRBJ2-5,TGTGCCAGCAGCGTTAATAGCGGGGGAAGGAGGGAGACCCAGTACTTC,CASSVNSGGRRETQYF
TRBV4-3,TRBD1,.,TRBJ1-2,TGCGCCAGCAGCCCTGACCCCATGAGGGACAGCAACAACTATGGCTACACCTTC,CASSPDPMRDSNNYGYTF
TRBV6-2/TRBV6-3,.,.,TRBJ2-3,TGTGCCAGCAGTTATAATCCTGGTTCGACTTCCCGGGATACGCAGTATTTT,CASSYNPGSTSRDTQYF
TRBV19,TRBD1,.,TRBJ1-2,TGTGCCAGTTACAGGGGGACGGCCCATGGCTACACCTTC,CASYRGTAHGYTF
TRBV6-2/TRBV6-3,.,.,TRBJ2-1,TGTGCCAGCAGTTATAGTTGGGACATACCCCTCTATGAGCAGTTCTTC,CASSYSWDIPLYEQFF
TRBV12-3/TRBV12-4,TRBD2,few,TRBJ2-1,TGTGCCAGCAGCCCCTCCGCGGGGGGGCTCTACAATGAGCAGTTCTTC,CASSPSAGGLYNEQFF
TRBV9,.,.,TRBJ1-1,TGTGCCAGCGGGGGGGGAACGAACACTGAAGCTTTCTTT,CASGGGTNTEAFF
TRBV7-4,.,.,TRBJ1-1,TGTGCCAGCAGCTTAGAGGTTTTTGTGGGGGCTGAAGCTTTCTTT,CASSLEVFVGAEAFF
TRBV2,.,.,TRBJ1-2,TGTGCCATTAAAAGTAGGATGAGCTACACCTTC,CAIKSRMSYTF
TRBV19,.,.,TRBJ1-5,TGTGCCAGTAGTTTCCGCGACGGTAGCAATCAGCCCCAGCATTTT,CASSFRDGSNQPQHF
TRBV28,.,.,TRBJ1-5,TGTGCCGTAGAAATGGGCCCCAATCAGCCCCAGCATTTT,CAVEMGPNQPQHF
TRBV4-1,.,few,TRBJ1-5,TGCGCCAGCAGCCAACCCGGACAGATCAATCAGCCCCAGCATTTT,CASSQPGQINQPQHF
TRBV19,.,few,TRBJ2-7,TGTGCCAGTAGTTCAATTCGTAGCCCCTACGAGCAGTACTTC,CASSSIRSPYEQYF
TRBV28,TRBD2,few,TRBJ2-1,TGTGCCAGCAACTTAGCGGGGTCCTCCTACAATGAGCAGTTCTTC,CASNLAGSSYNEQFF
TRBV9,.,.,TRBJ1-3,TGTGCCAGCAGCGTAGATGGAGGTGGAAACACCATATATTTT,CASSVDGGGNTIYF